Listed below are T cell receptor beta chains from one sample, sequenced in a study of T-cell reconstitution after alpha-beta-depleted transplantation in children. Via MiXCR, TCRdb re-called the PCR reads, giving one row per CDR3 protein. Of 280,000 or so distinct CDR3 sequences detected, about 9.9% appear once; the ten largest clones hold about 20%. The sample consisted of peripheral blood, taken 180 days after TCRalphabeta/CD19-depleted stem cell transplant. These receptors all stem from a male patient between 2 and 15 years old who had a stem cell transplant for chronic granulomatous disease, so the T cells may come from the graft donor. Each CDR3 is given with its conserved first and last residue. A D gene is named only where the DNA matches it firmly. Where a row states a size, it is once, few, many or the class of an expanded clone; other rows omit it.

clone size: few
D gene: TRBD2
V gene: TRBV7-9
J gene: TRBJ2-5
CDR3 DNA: TGTGCCAGCGCCCGGGGGGGAAACTTGGAGACCCAGTACTTC
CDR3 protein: CASARGGNLETQYF

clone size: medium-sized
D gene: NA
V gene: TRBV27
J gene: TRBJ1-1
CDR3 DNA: TGTGCCAGCAGTTTATTGGGGGTCAAGGCCTACACTGAAGCTTTCTTT
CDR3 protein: CASSLLGVKAYTEAFF

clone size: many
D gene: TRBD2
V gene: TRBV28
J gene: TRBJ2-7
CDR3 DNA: TGTGCCAGCAGTACCCAACTAGCGGGTGCCTACGAGCAGTACTTC
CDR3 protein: CASSTQLAGAYEQYF

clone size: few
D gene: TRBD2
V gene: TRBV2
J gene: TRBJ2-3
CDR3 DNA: TGTGCCAGCAGTGCGACGACTAGCGGGGGGGCCTGGGTGGATTTT
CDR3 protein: CASSATTSGGAWVDF

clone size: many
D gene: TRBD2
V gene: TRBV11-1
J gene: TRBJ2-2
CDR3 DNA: TGTGCCAGCAGCCCAGCGGGAGGGGTCGGGGAGCTGTTTTTT
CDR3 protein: CASSPAGGVGELFF

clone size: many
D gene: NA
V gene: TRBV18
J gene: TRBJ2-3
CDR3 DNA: TGTGCCAGCTCCCCGGACGGAGTCAGCACAGATACGCAGTATTTT
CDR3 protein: CASSPDGVSTDTQYF

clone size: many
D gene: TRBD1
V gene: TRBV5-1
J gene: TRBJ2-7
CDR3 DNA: TGCGCCAGCAGCTTGGATGGACAGGGGGCTTATAGCTCCTACGAGCAGTACTTC
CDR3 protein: CASSLDGQGAYSSYEQYF

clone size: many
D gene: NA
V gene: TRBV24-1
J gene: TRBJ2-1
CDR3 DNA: TGTGCCACCAGTGACCCCTACAGGGAAAGAAGCAATGAGCAGTTCTTC
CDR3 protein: CATSDPYRERSNEQFF

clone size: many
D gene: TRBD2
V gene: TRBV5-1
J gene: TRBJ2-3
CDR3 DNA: TGCGCCAGCAGATATCTTTCGCTAGCGGGAGGAGGCACAGATACGCAGTATTTT
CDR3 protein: CASRYLSLAGGGTDTQYF

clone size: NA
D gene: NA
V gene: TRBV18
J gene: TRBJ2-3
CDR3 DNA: TGTGCCAGCTCAGACGGTGGGAACGGACCAGATACGCAGTATTTT
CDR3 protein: CASSDGGNGPDTQYF

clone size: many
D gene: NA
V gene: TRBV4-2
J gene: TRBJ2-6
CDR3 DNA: TGTGCCAGCAGCCAAGATCGTTCAGGTGCTGGGGCCAACGTCCTGACTTTC
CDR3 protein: CASSQDRSGAGANVLTF

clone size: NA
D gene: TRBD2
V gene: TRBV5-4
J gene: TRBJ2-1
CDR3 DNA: TGTGCCAGCAGCTGGACTAGCTGGGCGGGCAATGAGCAGTTCTTC
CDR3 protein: CASSWTSWAGNEQFF

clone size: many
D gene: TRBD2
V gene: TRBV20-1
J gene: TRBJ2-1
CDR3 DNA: TGCAGTGCTATACTAGCGGGAGGGTCCCACTCCTACAATGAGCAGTTCTTC
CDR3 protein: CSAILAGGSHSYNEQFF

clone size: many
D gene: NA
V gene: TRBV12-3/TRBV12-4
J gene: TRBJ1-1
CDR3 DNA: TGTGCCAGCAGTTTAAGGGTTCCTGAAGCTTTCTTT
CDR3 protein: CASSLRVPEAFF

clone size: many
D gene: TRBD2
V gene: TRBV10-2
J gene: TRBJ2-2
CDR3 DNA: TGCGCCAGCAGTGAGCGGACTAGCGGGAAGGCCGGGGAGCTGTTTTTT
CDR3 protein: CASSERTSGKAGELFF

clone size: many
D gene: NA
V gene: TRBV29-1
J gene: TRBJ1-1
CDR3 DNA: TGCAGCGTGGCCGCCAACACTGAAGCTTTCTTT
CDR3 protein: CSVAANTEAFF

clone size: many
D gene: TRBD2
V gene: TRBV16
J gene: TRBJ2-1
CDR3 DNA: TGTGCCAGCAGCCAACTGGTTAGCGGGGGCGATGAGCAGTTCTTC
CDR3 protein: CASSQLVSGGDEQFF

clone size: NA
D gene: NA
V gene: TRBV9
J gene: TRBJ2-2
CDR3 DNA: TGTGCCAGCAGCGTAGGTGCAGGCGGGACCGGGGAGCTGTTTTTT
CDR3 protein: CASSVGAGGTGELFF

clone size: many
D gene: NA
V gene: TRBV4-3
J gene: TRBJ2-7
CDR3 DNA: TGCGCCAGCAGCCAACAAGCGGACCACTCCTACGAGCAGTACTTC
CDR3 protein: CASSQQADHSYEQYF

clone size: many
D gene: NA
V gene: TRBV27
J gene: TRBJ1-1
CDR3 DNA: TGTGCCAGCAAAAGGGGTGGGGAAGCTTTCTTT
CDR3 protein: CASKRGGEAFF

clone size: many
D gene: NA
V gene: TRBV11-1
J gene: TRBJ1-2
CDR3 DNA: TGTGCCAGCAGCCGCCCGGGAGGGAACTATGGCTACACCTTC
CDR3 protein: CASSRPGGNYGYTF

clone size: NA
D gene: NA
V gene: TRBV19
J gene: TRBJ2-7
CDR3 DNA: TGTGCCAGCAAAGACAGGAGCTCCTACGAGCAGTACTTC
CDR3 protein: CASKDRSSYEQYF

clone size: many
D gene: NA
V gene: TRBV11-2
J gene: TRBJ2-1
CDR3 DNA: TGTGCCAGCAGCTTAGTCGGCGGATCCTACAATGAGCAGTTCTTC
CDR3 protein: CASSLVGGSYNEQFF

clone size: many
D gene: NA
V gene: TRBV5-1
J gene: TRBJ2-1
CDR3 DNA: TGCGCCAGCAGCTCGGTAATCGACAATGAGCAGTTCTTC
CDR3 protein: CASSSVIDNEQFF

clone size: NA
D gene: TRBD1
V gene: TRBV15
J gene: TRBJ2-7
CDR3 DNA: TGTGCCACCAGGAATCTGCCGGGACAGGATAACTACGAGCAGTACTTC
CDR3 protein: CATRNLPGQDNYEQYF

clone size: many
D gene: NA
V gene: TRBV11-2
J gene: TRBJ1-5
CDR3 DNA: TGTGCCAGCAGCCGGATGGGGGGATTTCAGCCCCAGCATTTT
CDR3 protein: CASSRMGGFQPQHF

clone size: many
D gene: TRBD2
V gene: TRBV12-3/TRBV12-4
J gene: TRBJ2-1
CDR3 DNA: TGTGCCAGCAGCCTAGGACTAGCGGGCGGATTCAATGAGCAGTTCTTC
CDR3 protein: CASSLGLAGGFNEQFF

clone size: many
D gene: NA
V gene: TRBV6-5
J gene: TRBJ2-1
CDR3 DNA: TGTGCCAGCAGTTACTCGAATGCGGGCTACAATGAGCAGTTCTTC
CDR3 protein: CASSYSNAGYNEQFF

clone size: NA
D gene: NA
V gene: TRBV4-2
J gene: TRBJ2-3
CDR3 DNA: TGTGCCAGCAGCCCCCAAGTGGAAGATACGCAGTATTTT
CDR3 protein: CASSPQVEDTQYF

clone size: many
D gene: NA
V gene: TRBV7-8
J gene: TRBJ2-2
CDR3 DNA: TGTGCCAGCAGACCCGCCCGGGACTCCCCGCGCACCGGGGAGCTGTTTTTT
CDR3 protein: CASRPARDSPRTGELFF

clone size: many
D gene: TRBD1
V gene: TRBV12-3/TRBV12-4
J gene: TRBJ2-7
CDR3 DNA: TGTGCCAGCAGTCCGGACAGGGGGCACGACGAGCAGTACTTC
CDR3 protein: CASSPDRGHDEQYF

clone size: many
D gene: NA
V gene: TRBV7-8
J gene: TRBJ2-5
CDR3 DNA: TGTGCCAGCAGCTTAGGAAGGCAAGCGGTACAAGAGACCCAGTACTTC
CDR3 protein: CASSLGRQAVQETQYF

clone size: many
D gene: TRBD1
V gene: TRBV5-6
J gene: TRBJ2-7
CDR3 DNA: TGTGCCAGCAGCTTGGTTGTCGGACAGGCGTACGAGCAGTACTTC
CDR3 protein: CASSLVVGQAYEQYF

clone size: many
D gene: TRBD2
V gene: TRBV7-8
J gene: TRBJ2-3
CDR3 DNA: TGTGCCAGCAGCTTTTTCCCGGGGCTAGCGGGACAAGGAGATACGCAGTATTTT
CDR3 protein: CASSFFPGLAGQGDTQYF

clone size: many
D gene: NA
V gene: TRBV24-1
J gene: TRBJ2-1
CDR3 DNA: TGTGCCACCAGTGACACCGTCCGAACGTCCTACAATGAGCAGTTCTTC
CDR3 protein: CATSDTVRTSYNEQFF

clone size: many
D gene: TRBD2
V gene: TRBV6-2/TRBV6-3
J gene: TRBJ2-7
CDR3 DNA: TGTGCCAGCAGTTTGCCGGGAGGGACCTACGAGCAGTACTTC
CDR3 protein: CASSLPGGTYEQYF

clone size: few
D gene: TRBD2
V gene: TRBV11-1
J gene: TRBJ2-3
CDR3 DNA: TGTGCCAGCAGCTTCTTCTTGGGACTAGCGGATCCTAGCACAGATACGCAGTATTTT
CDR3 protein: CASSFFLGLADPSTDTQYF

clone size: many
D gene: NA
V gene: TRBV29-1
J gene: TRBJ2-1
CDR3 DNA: TGCAGCGTTGACGTAGGGGGATCCTACAATGAGCAGTTCTTC
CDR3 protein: CSVDVGGSYNEQFF

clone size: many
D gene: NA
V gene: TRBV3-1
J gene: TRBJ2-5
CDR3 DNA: TGTGCCAGCAGGCAGTCCTCGGCTGGAGAGACCCAGTACTTC
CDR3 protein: CASRQSSAGETQYF

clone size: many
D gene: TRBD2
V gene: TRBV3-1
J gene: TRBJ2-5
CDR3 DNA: TGTGCCAGCAGCCAGCTCACCAACCGGGGGGAGTACTTC
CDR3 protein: CASSQLTNRGEYF

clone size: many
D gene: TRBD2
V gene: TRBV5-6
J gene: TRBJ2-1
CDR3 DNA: TGTGCCAGCAGCGGCGCGACTAGCGGGTCTTACAATGAGCAGTTCTTC
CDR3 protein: CASSGATSGSYNEQFF

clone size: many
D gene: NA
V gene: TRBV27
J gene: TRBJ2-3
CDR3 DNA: TGTGCCAGCAGTTTATTCGGGGCCCTCACAGATACGCAGTATTTT
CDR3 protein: CASSLFGALTDTQYF

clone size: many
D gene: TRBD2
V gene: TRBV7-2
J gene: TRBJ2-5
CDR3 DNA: TGTGCCAGCAGCTTTCCGACTAGCGGGAGCCGGGTCCGAGAGACCCAGTACTTC
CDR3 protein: CASSFPTSGSRVRETQYF

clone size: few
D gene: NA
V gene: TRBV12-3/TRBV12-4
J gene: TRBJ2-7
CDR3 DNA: TGTGCCAGCAGTTTAGACGGTGCCCGGGAGCAGTACTTC
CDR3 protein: CASSLDGAREQYF

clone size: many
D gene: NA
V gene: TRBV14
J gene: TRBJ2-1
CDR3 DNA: TGTGCCAGCAGCCAAATACAGTACAATGAGCAGTTCTTC
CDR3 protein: CASSQIQYNEQFF

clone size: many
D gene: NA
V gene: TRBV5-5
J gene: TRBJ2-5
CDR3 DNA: TGTGCCAGCAGCCCTCTGACGAAAGAGACCCAGTACTTC
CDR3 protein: CASSPLTKETQYF

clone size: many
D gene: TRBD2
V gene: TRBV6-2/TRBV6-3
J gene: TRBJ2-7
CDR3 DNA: TGTGCCAGCAGTCCGGGGACTATCTACGAGCAGTACTTC
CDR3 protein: CASSPGTIYEQYF

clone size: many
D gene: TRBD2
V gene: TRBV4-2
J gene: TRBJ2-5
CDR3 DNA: TGTGCCAGCAGCCAGGGGACTAGCGGGAGGGCCGAAGAGACCCAGTACTTC
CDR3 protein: CASSQGTSGRAEETQYF

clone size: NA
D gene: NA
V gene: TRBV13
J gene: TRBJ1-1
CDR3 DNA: TGTGCCAGCAGCTTAGAAGAACTGAACACTGAAGCTTTCTTT
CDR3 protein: CASSLEELNTEAFF

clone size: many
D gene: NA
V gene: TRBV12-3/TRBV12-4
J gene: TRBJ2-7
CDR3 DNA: TGTGCCAGCAGCCGGGACGCTGGGGTCTCCTACGAGCAGTACTTC
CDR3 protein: CASSRDAGVSYEQYF

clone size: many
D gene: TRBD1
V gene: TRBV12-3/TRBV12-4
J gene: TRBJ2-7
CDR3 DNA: TGTGCCAGCAGCCCCACCGGGACAGGGTTCTCCTACGAGCAGTACTTC
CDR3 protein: CASSPTGTGFSYEQYF